Below, 4 T cell receptor gamma chains from the same sample are listed, as sequenced in a study of gamma delta lymphoproliferative disorders and STAT genes (dated by TCRdb to 2016 to 2019). Libraries were prepared through multiplex PCR. The sample was run on an Illumina MiSeq. Clones were re-identified by TCRdb from the public reads with CATT, and rows with the same DNA were merged. This sample is represented by around 1,100 gamma-chain clones; about 20% of them were singletons. The leading ten clones occupy 39% of the sample. Genomic DNA from peripheral blood mononuclear cells isolated from patients and controls was used for TCR sequencing. Sample: blood. These receptors originate from a human donor in good health.

This clone is classed as large. The chain recombines TRGV2 with TRGJ1 or TRGJ2. TCRdb records no J gene; here it was assigned by comparing the DNA to germline. After removal of 1 base from V and 11 bases from J, the junction contained 11 bases not matched to a gene. CDR1 and CDR2 (germline): EGSNGY, YDSYNSKV. This CDR3 spans 13 amino acids. CDR3 amino acids: CATWDGQRAEKLF. CDR3 DNA sequence: TGTGCCACCTGGGACGGTCAACGGGCGGAGAAACTCTTT.

By share, this clone ranks as large. This chain links TRGV3 with TRGJ1 or TRGJ2. The J gene, absent from TCRdb, was called here by matching the DNA to germline. V shed 4 bases, J shed 12 bases, and the junction held 6 bases outside the gene matches. This CDR3 spans 10 amino acids. CDR1 and CDR2 from the germline V gene are VTNTFY and YDVSTARD (reference sequence). The CDR3 bases are TGTGCCACCTGGGAAACGGGGAAACTCTTT. Its protein product is CATWETGKLF.

The sample holds a few counts of this clone. The rearrangement links TRGV10 to TRGJ1 or TRGJ2. Here the J gene came from matching the DNA to germline, since TCRdb omits it. TRGV10 is an ORF, with its function uncertain. The length of the CDR3 is 12 residues. With V trimmed by 8 bases and J by 8 bases, 10 bases remained unmatched. The CDR3 protein is CAAWAKSDKKLF. In DNA form, the CDR3 reads TGTGCTGCGTGGGCTAAGTCGGATAAGAAACTCTTT.

This clone is medium-sized (0.01 to 0.1%) within its sample. The CDR3 sequence: CALLPHHPRLHYKKLF. CDR3 nucleotide sequence: TGTGCCTTGTTACCCCACCACCCGCGGTTGCATTATAAGAAACTCTTT. The chain is built from TRGV9 and TRGJ1 or TRGJ2. Here the J gene was assigned by germline matching of the DNA, as TCRdb has none. After removal of 8 bases from V and 5 bases from J, the junction contained 21 bases not matched to a gene. Germline-derived CDR1 and CDR2 are GITISATS and ISYDGTV (reference sequence). The CDR3 runs to 16 residues.